This TCR beta chain was recovered during a study of T cells in Graves' hyperthyroidism and ophthalmopathy. Authors of the study amplified TCR beta CDR3 regions from RNA transcripts. The study used the HTBI primer set for a first-round RT-PCR of the TCR CDR3. MiXCR was run by TCRdb on the multiplex PCR reads, yielding one entry per CDR3 protein. The table shows under 350,000 distinct CDR3 sequences, with 12% to 15% occurring only once. Trimming removed 2 bases from V and 2 bases from J, with 12 bases in between. CDR3 length: 15 residues. Germline-derived CDR1 and CDR2 are KGHSH and LQKENI. The chain combines TRBV18 with TRBJ1-2, with a tentative D call TRBD1 (6 bases). Sequenced input: blood. The sequence was collected from a woman in her thirties or forties with Graves' hyperthyroidism. The CDR3, as DNA: TGTGCCAGCTCACCAAAGGGGGTAGGGAACTATGGCTACACCTTC. Translated, it gives CASSPKGVGNYGYTF. Full variable domain (missing parts from reference TRBV18 and TRBJ1-2): NAGVMQNPRHLVRRRGQEARLRCSPMKGHSHVYWYRQLPEEGLKFMVYLQKENIIDESGMPKERFSAEFPKEGPSILRIQQVVRGDSAAYFCASSPKGVGNYGYTFGSGTRLTVV.